These 5 T cell receptor beta chains originate from one sample sequenced in a study of identical twins. In TCRdb, the 5' RACE reads were re-called with MiXCR into one record per CDR3 protein. The sample has under 250,000 distinct CDR3 sequences, 7.5% seen once; the top ten hold less than 2%. Separately, the same data were catalogued under a study of yellow fever vaccine responses in identical twins.

Sequencing used memory (CD45RO+) T cells sorted from blood. The receptors stem from a woman in her late teens or twenties in good health.

This clonotype was picked up many times. The chain carries TRBV24-1 and TRBJ2-3, with D uncertain. Per germline, CDR1 KGHDR and CDR2 SFDVKD. The CDR3 has 16 amino acids. Trimming cost V 5 bases and J 0 bases, with 14 bases left between them. The CDR3 bases are TGTGCCACCAGTGGTTACCAGTCGCCGAGCACAGATACGCAGTATTTT. Translated: CATSGYQSPSTDTQYF.

As regards this clonotype: A much larger clone sits a single nucleotide away, making a read error possible. The rearrangement uses TRBV5-5 and TRBJ2-1; D uncertain. V was clipped by 0 bases and J by 5 bases, with 9 bases between them. The CDR3 extends over 14 amino acids. The V gene's germline CDR1 is SGHKS and CDR2 YYEKEE (reference sequence). This CDR3 reads CASSLVINNNEQFF. For the CDR3, the DNA is TGTGCCAGCAGCTTGGTAATCAACAACAATGAGCAGTTCTTC.

This clonotype turned up a few times. The rearrangement links TRBV18 to TRBJ2-7, with 9 bases aligning to TRBD1. V dropped 5 bases and J dropped 2; count of bases not matched to a gene: 4. The CDR3 contains 14 residues. Germline CDR1 and CDR2: KGHSH and LQKENI. This CDR3 reads CASSKQGAAYEQYF. CDR3 sequence (DNA): TGTGCCAGCTCAAAACAGGGGGCTGCCTACGAGCAGTACTTC.

Ten or more counts support this clonotype. The chain links TRBV28 to TRBJ2-7; unclear D gene. Trimming took off 1 base at V and 0 bases at J, with 4 bases between the two ends. The CDR3 sequence is 13 residues long. Germline CDR1 and CDR2: MDHEN and SYDVKM. The CDR3 spells CASSLLTSYEQYF. The CDR3 DNA reads as TGTGCCAGCAGTTTATTGACCTCCTACGAGCAGTACTTC.

This clonotype was detected ten times or more. V is TRBV30 and J is TRBJ2-3, with D tentatively TRBD1 (5 bases). Germline V gene sequence: CDR1 GTSNPN, CDR2 SVGIG (reference sequence). This CDR3 is 14 amino acids long. V lost 4 bases, J lost 5 bases, and 16 bases lay in between. The CDR3 sequence is CAWKVGRGIDTQYF. The CDR3 region has the DNA TGTGCCTGGAAGGTCGGAAGGGGAATAGATACGCAGTATTTT.